This TCR beta chain was identified in a study of cytomegalovirus exposure and HLA in healthy donors. 60 Vbeta and 13 Jbeta primers were used in PCR. This table comes from immunoSEQ multiplex PCR, and its TCRdb copy is limited to in-frame clones, with some not included. The repertoire holds around 78,000 clones, with roughly 64% as singletons. This CDR3 is built from 15 residues. V shed 0 bases and J shed 1 base, with 6 bases lying between them. The germline V gene encodes CDR1 MNHNY and CDR2 SVGAGI (reference sequence). Sequenced material: PBMCs. The chain couples TRBV6-6 to TRBJ2-2, with D possibly matching TRBD1 (6 bases). The sequence derives from a young man in good health and CMV-seropositive. This chain's CDR3 is CASSYSTGNTGELFF. In DNA form, the CDR3 reads TGTGCCAGCAGTTACTCGACAGGGAACACCGGGGAGCTGTTTTTT.